The following is a TCR beta chain sequence with its context. Its antigen is as yet unknown. This record belongs to a study of OX40 agonist ivuxolimab in advanced cancers. Turning to the study itself: Dose-escalation patients' cancers were hepatocellular carcinoma, melanoma, renal cell or head and neck cancer.

CDR3 length: 16 amino acids. Deletions cut 0 bases from V and 2 bases from J, with 14 bases between. CDR1 is MGHRA, CDR2 YSYEKL, per germline. Whole-study results and caveats: Among the nonresponders, some also had low normalized T-cell clonal expansion. Low clonal expansion, among the lowest seen, marked partial responders at 0.1-3.0 mg/kg. In the expanded peripheral T cells, antigen specificity was never determined.

Assay used: immunoSEQ multiplex PCR; TCRdb lists only in-frame clones, some missing. Among roughly 100,000 clones listed, roughly 90% were seen once. The chain carries TRBV4-1 and TRBJ2-7, with D unclear. This material consisted of CD4+ or CD8+ T cells sorted from blood, taken in a trial of the OX40 agonist ivuxolimab. The sequence was collected from an adult with an advanced solid tumor such as melanoma, head and neck, liver or kidney cancer. CDR3 region: CASSQDEGRIPYEQYF. CDR3 sequence (DNA): TGCGCCAGCAGCCAAGATGAAGGGCGAATCCCCTACGAGCAGTACTTC.